Detailed here is one TCR beta chain. This sample stems from a study of blood T cell repertoires in COVID-19. How the authors handled the data: Researchers report that nucleated cell counts were estimated from reference gene primer amplification. The repertoire was sequenced with immunoSEQ multiplex PCR; TCRdb's copy has only in-frame clones and lacks some. V and J calls and clone size are those listed in that table; D and trimming were worked out from the DNA. The table records roughly 380,000 clones, 75% to 90% of them present only once. The CDR3 runs to 16 residues. From germline, CDR1 is SGHTA and CDR2 FQGNSA. Trimming removed 5 bases from V and 0 bases from J, with 16 bases in between.

The sample was peripheral blood. The clonotype originates from a woman aged 40 to 55 with COVID-19, enrolled during active disease. The chain carries TRBV7-2 and TRBJ1-2; unclear D gene. This CDR3 reads CASSARVTSSNYGYTF. Here the CDR3 DNA reads TGTGCCAGCAGCGCGCGGGTAACGAGTTCTAACTATGGCTACACCTTC. The variable domain in full, with the rest retrieved from reference TRBV7-2 and TRBJ1-2, is GAGVSQSPSNKVTEKGKDVELRCDPISGHTALYWYRQSLGQGLEFLIYFQGNSAPDKSGLPSDRFSAERTGGSVSTLTIQRTQQEDSAVYLCASSARVTSSNYGYTFGSGTRLTVV.